The rows below give T cell receptor beta chains drawn from one sample of a study of cytomegalovirus exposure and HLA in healthy donors. Repertoires were generated with immunoSEQ multiplex PCR, while TCRdb's copy carries only in-frame clones and drops some. The data contain tens of thousands of clones, 60% to 70% of them seen just once; the ten biggest clones take up roughly 18%. The source material was PBMCs. The source is a man between 45 and 60 years old in good health and CMV-seropositive. The CDR3 runs from the conserved cysteine through the conserved F or W.

CDR3aa | j_gene | v_gene
CASSYSDSGDFFSGLTDTQYF | TRBJ2-3 | TRBV6-8
CASSRPGSVDIQYF | TRBJ2-4 | TRBV28
CASSRDRGQETQYF | TRBJ2-5 | TRBV5-1
CASSLRQPVEGTEAFF | TRBJ1-1 | TRBV18
CASSSGQGYGYTF | TRBJ1-2 | TRBV7-2
CASSPPGNTEAFF | TRBJ1-1 | TRBV18
CASSPGTGAYANEKLFF | TRBJ1-4 | TRBV28
CASSTRLVLPYEQYF | TRBJ2-7 | TRBV11-2
CASSLAVTGGTDTQYF | TRBJ2-3 | TRBV5-1
CASSFTGTGGFNEQYF | TRBJ2-7 | TRBV6-5
CASSLMRPGRANEQYF | TRBJ2-7 | TRBV7-2
CASSPPGSLREQYF | TRBJ2-7 | TRBV6-5
CASRWDRMGGYTF | TRBJ1-2 | TRBV5-6
CASSDMGQGKAYEQYF | TRBJ2-7 | TRBV6-1
CASSLTSGGDTQYF | TRBJ2-3 | TRBV7-9
CASSSGQGFLETQYF | TRBJ2-5 | TRBV11-3
CASSLRRNTEAFF | TRBJ1-1 | TRBV5-1
CASSPGQGNTYNSPLHF | TRBJ1-6 | TRBV5-1
CASSGQGATYEQYF | TRBJ2-7 | TRBV2
CASRDISYNEQFF | TRBJ2-1 | TRBV6-1
CSVGRSYEQYF | TRBJ2-7 | TRBV29-1
CASSLKTGLDEQYF | TRBJ2-7 | TRBV5-1
CASSDGAVNSPLHF | TRBJ1-6 | TRBV6-4
CASSLALSGGRDEQYF | TRBJ2-7 | TRBV5-1
CASSLVRGAGETQYF | TRBJ2-5 | TRBV7-7
CASSRSGLPEETQYF | TRBJ2-5 | TRBV11-1
CASSLSHRENIQYF | TRBJ2-4 | TRBV28
CATQSGSGGPSGTDTQYF | TRBJ2-3 | TRBV10-3
CASFPGTAQYQPQHF | TRBJ1-5 | TRBV6-1
CASSVGLAGSDTQYF | TRBJ2-3 | TRBV9
CASSPRTGDYSPLHF | TRBJ1-6 | TRBV7-2
CASMGQGAGYGYTF | TRBJ1-2 | TRBV2
CASSYRGDYGYTF | TRBJ1-2 | TRBV14
CASSLEPGSYEQYF | TRBJ2-7 | TRBV7-2
CASSGGQGLLRDSPLHF | TRBJ1-6 | TRBV6-1